What follows are 15 T cell receptor beta chains derived from one specimen sequenced in a study of T cell responses to AZD1222 COVID-19 vaccine. The method was immunoSEQ multiplex PCR; TCRdb's version includes in-frame clones alone and lacks a portion of them. Here the sample spans about 180,000 clones, around 89% being singletons. Specimen: peripheral blood, collected 28 days after the second dose of the MenACWY control vaccine. Source of these receptors: an adult who received the MenACWY meningococcal vaccine as a control.

The chain uses TRBV9 and TRBJ2-3, with 11 bases identical to TRBD2. V trimming: 0 bases; J trimming: 5 bases; junction bases outside the gene matches: 8. Per germline, CDR1 SGDLS and CDR2 YYNGEE. This CDR3 has 17 residues. The CDR3 DNA sequence: TGTGCCAGCAGCGTAGCAGGGCTAGCGGGAGGACAAGATACGCAGTATTTT. This translates into CASSVAGLAGGQDTQYF.

The rearrangement links TRBV19 to TRBJ1-6, with unresolved D. The CDR3 is made up of 16 amino acids. V was shortened by 3 bases and J by 6 bases, with 15 bases between the two germline ends. Germline V gives CDR1 LNHDA, CDR2 SQIVND (reference sequence). CDR3 nucleotides: TGTGCCAGTAGTATGGGCAGGATGGAACTTAATTCACCCCTCCACTTT. The encoded protein is CASSMGRMELNSPLHF.

This rearrangement joins TRBV5-3 to TRBJ2-7, with D perhaps TRBD2 (5 bases). TRBV5-3 is reported as an ORF; its role is uncertain. V was shortened by 10 bases and J by 3 bases, with 17 bases between the two germline ends. The CDR3 is 13 residues long. The CDR3 is CALVRGYGYEQYF. Written as DNA, the CDR3 is TGTGCCCTCGTTCGGGGTTACGGCTACGAGCAGTACTTC.

This chain uses TRBV6-5 with TRBJ2-5; the D gene is possibly TRBD1 (5 bases). This CDR3 contains 14 residues. V shed 2 bases and J shed 1 base, with 8 bases lying between them. The germline V gene has CDR1 MNHEY and CDR2 SVGAGI. The CDR3 region has the DNA TGTGCCAGCAGTTACACAGGAGCCCAAGAGACCCAGTACTTC. Translating it yields CASSYTGAQETQYF.

The V call is TRBV6-2 or TRBV6-3, the J call TRBJ2-3; D possibly corresponds to TRBD1 (5 bases). This CDR3 comprises 13 residues. The V gene's germline CDR1 is MNHEY and CDR2 SVGEGT. The V end lost 0 bases, the J end lost 14 bases, and 15 bases lay between the germline ends. CDR3 in amino acids: CASSYSLGAQGYF. The CDR3 coding sequence is TGTGCCAGCAGTTACTCCCTAGGAGCCCAGGGGTATTTT.

The chain links TRBV4-3 to TRBJ2-1, with D tentatively TRBD1 or TRBD2 (6 bases each). Trimming cost V 0 bases and J 4 bases, with 16 bases left between them. Germline values: CDR1 LGHNA, CDR2 YSLEER. The CDR3 is 17 residues long. The CDR3 region is CASSQERGARGYNEQFF. CDR3 nucleotide sequence: TGCGCCAGCAGCCAAGAAAGGGGGGCCAGGGGTTACAATGAGCAGTTCTTC.

The rearrangement joins TRBV2 to TRBJ1-2; TRBD1 matches 9 bases. The CDR3 runs 14 residues. V lost 7 bases, J lost 2 bases, and 5 bases stayed unmatched. Germline CDR1 is SNHLY and CDR2 is FYNNEI. The CDR3 bases are TGTGCCAGCAAGTGGGACAGGGCAAACTATGGCTACACCTTC. Encoded protein: CASKWDRANYGYTF.

This chain links TRBV5-4 with TRBJ2-1, with a weak D call TRBD1 (6 bases). The CDR3 length is 14 residues. V lost 0 bases and J lost 9, with 13 bases in between. Germline lookup yields CDR1 SGHNT and CDR2 YYREEE (reference sequence). CDR3 in amino acids: CASSLAQQGVEQFF. DNA for the CDR3: TGTGCCAGCAGCTTGGCACAACAGGGAGTTGAGCAGTTCTTC.

The chain recombines TRBV6-6 with TRBJ2-1; D call uncertain. The CDR3 runs to 14 residues. V was pared by 8 bases and J by 5 bases, with 16 bases between. Looked up from germline, CDR1 is MNHNY and CDR2 is SVGAGI (reference sequence). This chain's CDR3 is CASGSSSTNNEQFF. The CDR3 DNA follows: TGTGCCAGCGGCTCCTCAAGTACCAACAATGAGCAGTTCTTC.

The rearrangement uses TRBV3-1 (or the pseudogene TRBV3-2) and TRBJ2-1; TRBD2 agrees at 14 bases. The J segment lost 7 bases and the V segment lost 4 bases, leaving 9 bases of the junction unmatched. The CDR3 loop spans 17 amino acids. The germline gives CDR1 LGHDT, CDR2 YNNKEL (reference sequence). CDR3 amino acids: CASSLGLAGGYRNEQFF. The CDR3 DNA is TGTGCCAGCAGCCTCGGACTAGCGGGAGGCTATCGGAATGAGCAGTTCTTC.

This clone came up once. The V and J genes are TRBV4-1 and TRBJ1-2, with a tentative D call TRBD1 (6 bases). V lost 0 bases to trimming and J lost 4 bases, with 12 bases between them. Germline V gene data show CDR1 as MGHRA and CDR2 as YSYEKL. CDR3 size: 15 residues. The CDR3 is CASSQDVGGGYGYTF. DNA of the CDR3: TGCGCCAGCAGCCAAGATGTAGGGGGGGGCTATGGCTACACCTTC.

The chain links TRBV19 to TRBJ1-1; D perhaps matches TRBD1 (5 bases). The germline gives CDR1 LNHDA, CDR2 SQIVND (reference sequence). The CDR3 loop spans 15 amino acids. The germline V and J ends were trimmed by 2 bases and 8 bases, with 18 bases remaining between them. Here the CDR3 DNA reads TGTGCCAGTAGTATACTTATTCTGGGCAGGGCAGAAGCTTTCTTT. Residues: CASSILILGRAEAFF.

The chain employs TRBV11-2 and TRBJ1-5; the D is unclear. The CDR3 loop spans 17 amino acids. Trimming took off 0 bases at V and 0 bases at J, with 12 bases between the two ends. CDR1 is SGHAT and CDR2 is FQNNGV in the germline V gene. CDR3 DNA: TGTGCCAGCAGCTTAGATAGAGAAACGTATAGCAATCAGCCCCAGCATTTT. It is translated as CASSLDRETYSNQPQHF. The full variable domain, completed using reference TRBV11-2 and TRBJ1-5, is EAGVAQSPRYKIIEKRQSVAFWCNPISGHATLYWYQQILGQGPKLLIQFQNNGVVDDSQLPKDRFSAERLKGVDSTLKIQPAKLEDSAVYLCASSLDRETYSNQPQHFGDGTRLSIL.

This sequence joins TRBV28 and TRBJ2-1; 11 bases are a match to TRBD2. The CDR3 has 15 residues. J lost 7 bases, V lost 10 bases, and 12 bases had no gene match. In germline, CDR1 is MDHEN, CDR2 SYDVKM. The CDR3 coding sequence is TGTGCCACCTATGTAGCGGGAGGGCCTCCTAATGAGCAGTTCTTC. It translates to CATYVAGGPPNEQFF.

The rearrangement uses TRBV5-6 and TRBJ1-1; no definite D call. The V gene's germline CDR1 is SGHDT and CDR2 YYEEEE. This CDR3 is built from 13 residues. V lost 5 bases, J lost 1 base, and 9 bases lay in between. For the CDR3, the DNA is TGTGCCAGCAGAGTAGGAGGGAACACTGAAGCTTTCTTT. Protein product: CASRVGGNTEAFF.